A selection of T cell receptor beta chains follows, all from one sample in a study of shared clonotypes between healthy human individuals. Here immunoSEQ multiplex PCR was the method, and the copy in TCRdb shows in-frame clones only, minus some. The sample includes 2 million to 2.5 million clones, 95% of them seen just once. The sample was naive CD4+ T cells sorted from blood. These receptors were obtained from a man between 18 and 29 years old in good health. CDR3s include the opening cysteine and the closing phenylalanine or tryptophan. The order of the fields is clone size, D gene, V gene, J gene, CDR3 DNA, CDR3 protein. A D gene is named only where the DNA matches it firmly. Size values are once, few and many counts, or a class for expanded clones, and some rows have none.

>.|.|TRBV5-1|TRBJ1-2
TGCGCCAGCAGCCCGGGGCAGCAAGGATATGGCTACACCTTC
CASSPGQQGYGYTF
>.|TRBD1|TRBV5-1|TRBJ2-7
TGCGCCAGCAGCTTCGGACAGGGAGAGCAGTACTTC
CASSFGQGEQYF
>.|.|TRBV2|TRBJ2-5
TGTGCCAGCAGTCCTTCTGAAGAGACCCAGTACTTC
CASSPSEETQYF
>.|.|TRBV2|TRBJ1-3
TGTGCCAGCAGTGAAATCAGGGCTGGAAACACCATATATTTT
CASSEIRAGNTIYF
>.|TRBD1|TRBV18|TRBJ1-2
TGTGCCAGCTCACCCCCGGACAGGGGCCTAAACTATGGCTACACCTTC
CASSPPDRGLNYGYTF
>.|TRBD2|TRBV30|TRBJ2-1
TGTGCCTGGGGGACTAGCGGGGTCAATGAGCAGTTCTTC
CAWGTSGVNEQFF
>.|.|TRBV6-6|TRBJ2-2
TGTGCCAGTAAGACCGGAGGACTGACGAACACCGGGGAGCTGTTTTTT
CASKTGGLTNTGELFF
>.|TRBD1|TRBV5-1|TRBJ2-7
TGCGCCAGCAGCGTGGACAGGACAACCTACGAGCAGTACTTC
CASSVDRTTYEQYF
>many|.|TRBV29-1|TRBJ1-1
TGCAGCGCCGGACAGAGGAACACTGAAGCTTTCTTT
CSAGQRNTEAFF
>.|TRBD1|TRBV7-2|TRBJ1-2
TGTGCCAGCAGCTTGCTCGGGACAGCGGCCACCTTC
CASSLLGTAATF
>few|TRBD1|TRBV5-1|TRBJ2-1
TGCGCCAGCAGCGAACGACAGGGGGGCAATGAGCAGTTCTTC
CASSERQGGNEQFF
>.|.|TRBV28|TRBJ2-2
TGTGCCAGCACCCAGGGGTCTAACCCGAACACCGGGGAGCTGTTTTTT
CASTQGSNPNTGELFF
>.|.|TRBV30|TRBJ2-7
TGTGCCTGGAGAAAGTCCTACGAGCAGTACTTC
CAWRKSYEQYF
>.|TRBD1|TRBV15|TRBJ1-2
TGTGCCACCAGCAGAGATCTGGACAGGGAGTATGGCTACACCTTC
CATSRDLDREYGYTF
>.|.|TRBV19|TRBJ1-5
TGTGCCAGTAGTACTCCCGGGAATAGCAATCAGCCCCAGCATTTT
CASSTPGNSNQPQHF
>.|.|TRBV7-2|TRBJ2-7
TGTGCCAGCAGCCCTCAGGGAGGATCCGAGCAGTACTTC
CASSPQGGSEQYF
>.|.|TRBV6-1|TRBJ1-1
TGTGCCAGCAGTGAAACAGGGGAAGCTTTCTTT
CASSETGEAFF
>once|TRBD1|TRBV28|TRBJ1-5
TGTGCCAGCGGACTGGGACAGTCGTTATTAAGCCAGCCCCAGCATTTT
CASGLGQSLLSQPQHF
>.|.|TRBV2|TRBJ1-1
TGTGCCAGCAGTGAAGCCGGCCCGAACACTGAAGCTTTCTTT
CASSEAGPNTEAFF
>.|.|TRBV2|TRBJ1-6
TGTGCCAGCATGGGGGACTATAATTCACCCCTCCACTTT
CASMGDYNSPLHF
>.|.|TRBV11-1|TRBJ2-2
TGTGCCAGCAGCTCACAGGGTAACACCGGGGAGCTGTTTTTT
CASSSQGNTGELFF
>.|.|TRBV5-1|TRBJ2-5
TGCGCCAGCAGCGGCTCCCTCCAAGAGACCCAGTACTTC
CASSGSLQETQYF
>.|TRBD2|TRBV5-4|TRBJ2-5
TGTGCCAGCAACCCGGGAGGAGCTGAGACCCAGTACTTC
CASNPGGAETQYF
>.|.|TRBV9|TRBJ2-1
TGTGCCAGCAGCGTAGAGAGCTACAATGAGCAGTTCTTC
CASSVESYNEQFF
>once|.|TRBV6-1|TRBJ1-2
TGTGCCAGCAGTCCGGACGGATCTTCTTATGGCTACACCTTC
CASSPDGSSYGYTF
>few|.|TRBV9|TRBJ1-1
TGTGCCAGCAGCGTAGCTGGCACCAAGAACACTGAAGCTTTCTTT
CASSVAGTKNTEAFF
>.|.|TRBV5-1|TRBJ2-7
TGCGCCAGCAGCTTGACCGGACAGGGAGGGTACGAGCAGTACTTC
CASSLTGQGGYEQYF
>.|TRBD2|TRBV10-3|TRBJ2-7
TGTGCCACTACCCCTAGCGGGAGCTACGAGCAGTACTTC
CATTPSGSYEQYF
>once|.|TRBV28|TRBJ1-1
TGTGCCAGCAGTTTGGTACGTACGACTGAAGCTTTCTTT
CASSLVRTTEAFF
>.|.|TRBV7-9|TRBJ1-2
TGTGCCAGCAGCCAAGAGACAGTCTATGGCTACACCTTC
CASSQETVYGYTF
>.|.|TRBV30|TRBJ2-1
TGTGCCTGGAACCTACAGGGTGGGACCTACAATGAGCAGTTCTTC
CAWNLQGGTYNEQFF
>.|.|TRBV5-4|TRBJ2-5
TGTGCCAGCAACCCCGGGGGACAGTTAAACGCGGAGACCCAGTACTTC
CASNPGGQLNAETQYF
>.|.|TRBV20-1|TRBJ2-3
TGCAGTGCTAGAATAGGAGATACGCAGTATTTT
CSARIGDTQYF
>.|.|TRBV6-1|TRBJ1-3
TGTGCCAGCAGTGAAGAGGGGAACACCATATATTTT
CASSEEGNTIYF
>.|.|TRBV10-2|TRBJ1-5
TGCGCCAGCAGTGAGTTGAAGGACCAGCCCCAGCATTTT
CASSELKDQPQHF
>.|.|TRBV30|TRBJ1-1
TGTGCCTGGAGTGTCGACTTCGGGGGAAACACTGAAGCTTTCTTT
CAWSVDFGGNTEAFF
>.|TRBD2|TRBV9|TRBJ2-5
TGTGCCAGCAGCGTAGTACCAGCGGGGTCGTGGGAGACCCAGTACTTC
CASSVVPAGSWETQYF
>.|.|TRBV27|TRBJ2-1
TGTGCCAGCAGGGTAGCGGACTACAATGAGCAGTTCTTC
CASRVADYNEQFF
>.|.|TRBV27|TRBJ1-6
TGTGCCAGCAGTTTTTTGGTAGGCGGGTCCTATAATTCACCCCTCCACTTT
CASSFLVGGSYNSPLHF
>.|TRBD1|TRBV5-1|TRBJ1-1
TGCGCCAGCAGCTTGGCCCTGGGACAGGGGGGGGCTGAAGCTTTCTTT
CASSLALGQGGAEAFF
>.|.|TRBV7-8|TRBJ2-5
TGTGCCAGCAGCTTTGCGGGGCAAGAGACCCAGTACTTC
CASSFAGQETQYF
>.|.|TRBV27|TRBJ1-6
TGTGCCAGCAGTTCCACGACAGGTTCACCCCTCCACTTT
CASSSTTGSPLHF
>once|.|TRBV6-1|TRBJ1-4
TGTGCCAGCCGGGACCTTGGGGGGACTAATGAAAAACTGTTTTTT
CASRDLGGTNEKLFF
>.|.|TRBV5-1|TRBJ1-2
TGCGCCAGCAGCTTGGTATCAGGGAATGCGAAGAGCTACACCTTC
CASSLVSGNAKSYTF
>.|.|TRBV5-1|TRBJ2-2
TGCGCCAGCCTACCTGGGAAGAACACCGGGGAGCTGTTTTTT
CASLPGKNTGELFF
>.|.|TRBV5-5|TRBJ1-4
TGTGCCAGCAGCTTCTCGGACCGCGCAACTAATGAAAAACTGTTTTTT
CASSFSDRATNEKLFF
>.|TRBD2|TRBV7-2|TRBJ2-5
TGTGCCAGCAGCTTAGGGCCGGCGGGGGATAACCAAGAGACCCAGTACTTC
CASSLGPAGDNQETQYF
>.|.|TRBV2|TRBJ1-6
TGTGCCAGCAGTGTGGCCAGGGGAAATTCACCCCTCCACTTT
CASSVARGNSPLHF
>.|TRBD1|TRBV5-1|TRBJ2-5
TGCGCCAGCAGCTCGCAGGGGGCGGGAGAGACCCAGTACTTC
CASSSQGAGETQYF
>.|TRBD1|TRBV18|TRBJ2-3
TGTGCCAGCTCACCACCGGCAGGGGGCACAGGTACGCAGTATTTT
CASSPPAGGTGTQYF
>.|TRBD2|TRBV9|TRBJ2-2
TGTGCCAGCAGCACGAGACTAGCGGGGAACACCGGGGAGCTGTTTTTT
CASSTRLAGNTGELFF
>.|.|TRBV6-6|TRBJ1-1
TGTGCCAGCAGTTACTCCCGGGCTGAAGCTTTCTTT
CASSYSRAEAFF
>.|TRBD1|TRBV28|TRBJ2-7
TGTGCCAGCAGTTTATCGGGACAGGGTCCCGAGCAGTACTTC
CASSLSGQGPEQYF
>.|TRBD2|TRBV7-2|TRBJ2-1
TGTGCCAGCAGCTTTCGTCCTAGCGGGAACCAAGGCCATGAGCAGTTCTTC
CASSFRPSGNQGHEQFF
>.|TRBD1|TRBV15|TRBJ2-1
TGTGCCACCAGCACTCAACAGGGGGCGAGCGAGCAGTTCTTC
CATSTQQGASEQFF
>.|TRBD2|TRBV5-4|TRBJ2-7
TGTGCCAGCACCAAGGGACTAGCGGGAGGGCAGAACGAGCAGTACTTC
CASTKGLAGGQNEQYF
>.|TRBD2|TRBV10-1|TRBJ2-1
TGCGCCAGCAGTGCTACTAGCGGCTACAATGAGCAGTTCTTC
CASSATSGYNEQFF